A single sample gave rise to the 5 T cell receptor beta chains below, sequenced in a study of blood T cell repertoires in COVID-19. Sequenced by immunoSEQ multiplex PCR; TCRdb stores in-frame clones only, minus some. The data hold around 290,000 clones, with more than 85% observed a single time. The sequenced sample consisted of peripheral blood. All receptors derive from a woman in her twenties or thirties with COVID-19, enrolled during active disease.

The CDR3 loop reads CATSTTINNEQFF. In nucleotides, the CDR3 is TGTGCCACCAGCACGACTATCAACAATGAGCAGTTCTTC. This sequence joins TRBV15 and TRBJ2-1, with D perhaps matching TRBD2 (5 bases). The germline V gene has CDR1 LNHNV and CDR2 YYDKDF (reference sequence). This CDR3 comprises 13 residues. Trimming shortened V by 4 bases and J by 5 bases, and 9 bases separated the two germline ends. The complete variable domain, with remaining parts taken from reference TRBV15 and TRBJ2-1, reads DAMVIQNPRYQVTQFGKPVTLSCSQTLNHNVMYWYQQKSSQAPKLLFHYYDKDFNNEADTPDNFQSRRPNTSFCFLDIRSPGLGDTAMYLCATSTTINNEQFFGPGTRLTVL.

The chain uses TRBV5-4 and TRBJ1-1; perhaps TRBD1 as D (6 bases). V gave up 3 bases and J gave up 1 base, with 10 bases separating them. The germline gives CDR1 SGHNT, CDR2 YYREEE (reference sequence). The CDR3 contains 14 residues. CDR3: CASSSRDTNTEAFF. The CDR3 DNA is TGTGCCAGCAGCTCCCGGGACACGAACACTGAAGCTTTCTTT.

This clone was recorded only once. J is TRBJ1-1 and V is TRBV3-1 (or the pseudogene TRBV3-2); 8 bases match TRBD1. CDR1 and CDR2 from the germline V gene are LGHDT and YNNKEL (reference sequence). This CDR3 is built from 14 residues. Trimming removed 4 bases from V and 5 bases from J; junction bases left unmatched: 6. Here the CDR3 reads CASSRLDRATEAFF. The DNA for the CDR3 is TGTGCCAGCAGCCGGTTGGACAGGGCGACTGAAGCTTTCTTT.

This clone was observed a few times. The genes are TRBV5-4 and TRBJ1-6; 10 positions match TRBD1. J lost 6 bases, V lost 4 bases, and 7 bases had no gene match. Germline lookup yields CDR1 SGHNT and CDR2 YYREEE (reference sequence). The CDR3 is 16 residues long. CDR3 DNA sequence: TGTGCCAGCAGCGCCCAGACAGGGGGCGGTAATTCACCCCTCCACTTT. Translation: CASSAQTGGGNSPLHF.

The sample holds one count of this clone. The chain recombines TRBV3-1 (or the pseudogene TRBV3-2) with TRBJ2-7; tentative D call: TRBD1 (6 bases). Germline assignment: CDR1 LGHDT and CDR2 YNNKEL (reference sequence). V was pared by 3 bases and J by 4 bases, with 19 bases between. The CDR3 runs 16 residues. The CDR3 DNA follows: TGTGCCAGCAGCCAGTCCCAGAAAAGGACAGCTTACGAGCAGTACTTC. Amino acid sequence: CASSQSQKRTAYEQYF.